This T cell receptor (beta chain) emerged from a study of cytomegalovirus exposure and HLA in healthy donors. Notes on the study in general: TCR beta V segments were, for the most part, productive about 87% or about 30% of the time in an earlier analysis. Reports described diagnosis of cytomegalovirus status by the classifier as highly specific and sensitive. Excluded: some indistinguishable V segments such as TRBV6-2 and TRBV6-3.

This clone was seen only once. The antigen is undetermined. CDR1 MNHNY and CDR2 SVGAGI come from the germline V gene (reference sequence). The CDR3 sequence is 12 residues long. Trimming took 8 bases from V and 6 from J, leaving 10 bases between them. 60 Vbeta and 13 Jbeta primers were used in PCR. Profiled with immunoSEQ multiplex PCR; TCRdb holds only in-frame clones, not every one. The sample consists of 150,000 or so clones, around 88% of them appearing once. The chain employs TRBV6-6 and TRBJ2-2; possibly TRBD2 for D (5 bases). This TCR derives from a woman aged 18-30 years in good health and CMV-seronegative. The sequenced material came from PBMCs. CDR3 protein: CASLRESGELFF. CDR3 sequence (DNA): TGTGCCAGCTTAAGGGAGTCCGGGGAGCTGTTTTTT.